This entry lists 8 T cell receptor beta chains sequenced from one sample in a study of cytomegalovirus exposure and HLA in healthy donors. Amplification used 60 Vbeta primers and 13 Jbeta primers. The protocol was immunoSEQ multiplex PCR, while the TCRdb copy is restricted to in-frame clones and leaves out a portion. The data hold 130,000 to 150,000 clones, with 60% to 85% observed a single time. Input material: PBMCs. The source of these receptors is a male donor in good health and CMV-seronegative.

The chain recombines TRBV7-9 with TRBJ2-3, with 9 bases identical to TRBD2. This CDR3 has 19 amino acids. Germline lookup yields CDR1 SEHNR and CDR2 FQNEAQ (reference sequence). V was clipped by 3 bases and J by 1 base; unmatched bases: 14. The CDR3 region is CASSLEGALRGGRTDTQYF. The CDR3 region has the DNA TGTGCCAGCAGCTTGGAGGGGGCGCTGCGGGGGGGCCGCACAGATACGCAGTATTTT.

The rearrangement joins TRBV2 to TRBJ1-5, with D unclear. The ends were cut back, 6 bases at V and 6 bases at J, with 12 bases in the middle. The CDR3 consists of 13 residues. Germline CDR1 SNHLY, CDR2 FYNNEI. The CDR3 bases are TGTGCCAGCAGCGACTTCTGGCGTCAGCCCCAGCATTTT. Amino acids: CASSDFWRQPQHF.

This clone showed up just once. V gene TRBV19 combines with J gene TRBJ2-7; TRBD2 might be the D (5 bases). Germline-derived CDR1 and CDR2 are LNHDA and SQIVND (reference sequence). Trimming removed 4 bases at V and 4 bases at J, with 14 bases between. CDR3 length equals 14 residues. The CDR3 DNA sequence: TGTGCCAGTAGTAGAAGGACCGAGGGATACGAGCAGTACTTC. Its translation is CASSRRTEGYEQYF.

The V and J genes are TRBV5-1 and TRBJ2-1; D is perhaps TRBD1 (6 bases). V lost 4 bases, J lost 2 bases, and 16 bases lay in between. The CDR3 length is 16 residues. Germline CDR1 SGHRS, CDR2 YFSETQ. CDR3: CASSPLGQGPYNEQFF. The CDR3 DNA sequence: TGCGCCAGCAGCCCCCTGGGGCAGGGGCCCTACAATGAGCAGTTCTTC.

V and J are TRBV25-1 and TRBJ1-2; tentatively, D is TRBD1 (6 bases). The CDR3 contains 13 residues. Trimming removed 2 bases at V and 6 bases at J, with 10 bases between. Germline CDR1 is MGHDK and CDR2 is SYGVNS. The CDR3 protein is CASSEDYRDGYTF. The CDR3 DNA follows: TGTGCCAGCAGTGAAGATTACAGGGATGGCTACACCTTC.

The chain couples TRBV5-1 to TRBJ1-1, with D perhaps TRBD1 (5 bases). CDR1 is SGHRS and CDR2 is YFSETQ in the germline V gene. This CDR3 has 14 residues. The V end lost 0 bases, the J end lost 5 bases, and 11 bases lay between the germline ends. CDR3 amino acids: CASSLVGGRTEAFF. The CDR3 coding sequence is TGCGCCAGCAGCTTGGTGGGGGGACGAACTGAAGCTTTCTTT.

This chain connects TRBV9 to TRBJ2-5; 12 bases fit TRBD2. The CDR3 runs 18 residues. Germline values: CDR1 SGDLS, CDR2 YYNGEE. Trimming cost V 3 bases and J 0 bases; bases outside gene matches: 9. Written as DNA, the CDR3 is TGTGCCAGCAGCGGTCGTACACTAGCGGGGGGCCACCAAGAGACCCAGTACTTC. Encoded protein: CASSGRTLAGGHQETQYF.

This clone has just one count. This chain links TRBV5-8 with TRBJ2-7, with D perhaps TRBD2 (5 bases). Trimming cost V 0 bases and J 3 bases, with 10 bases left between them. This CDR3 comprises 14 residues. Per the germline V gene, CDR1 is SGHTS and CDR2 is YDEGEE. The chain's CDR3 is CASSLVAGGYEQYF. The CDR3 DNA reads TGTGCCAGCAGCTTGGTTGCAGGAGGCTACGAGCAGTACTTC.